The rows below give T cell receptor beta chains drawn from one sample of a study of human T cells and chemical hapten exposure. TCRdb itself ran the RACE reads through MiXCR, one entry per CDR3 protein. There are 300,000 to 450,000 distinct CDR3 sequences in the sample; about 4.8% occur only once, and approximately 2.3% lies in the top ten. The specimen comprised whole blood, sampled in connection with sensitization to the hapten diphenylcyclopropenone (DPC). These receptors came from a woman aged 50 to 60 with alopecia areata. Some clones in this sample may be carry-over from other donors' samples. The CDR3 runs from the conserved cysteine through the conserved F or W. Each record gives: CDR3 protein, CDR3 DNA, J gene, D gene, V gene, clone size. D genes are given only for firm matches. Clone size appears in some rows only: once, few, many, or a class for an expanded clone.

CDR3 protein: CASSPPRQSSYNEQFF
CDR3 DNA: TGTGCCAGCAGTCCCCCCCGACAGAGCTCCTACAATGAGCAGTTCTTC
J gene: TRBJ2-1
D gene: -
V gene: TRBV28
clone size: many

CDR3 protein: CASSHSDREDEKLFF
CDR3 DNA: TGTGCCAGCAGCCACAGCGACAGGGAGGACGAAAAACTGTTTTTT
J gene: TRBJ1-4
D gene: TRBD1
V gene: TRBV3-1
clone size: -

CDR3 protein: CASSLQNSYYF
CDR3 DNA: TGTGCCAGCAGCTTACAAAACAGCTACTACTTC
J gene: TRBJ2-5
D gene: -
V gene: TRBV7-9
clone size: few

CDR3 protein: CSVPDSGEKLFF
CDR3 DNA: TGCAGCGTGCCCGACAGCGGGGAAAAACTGTTTTTT
J gene: TRBJ1-4
D gene: -
V gene: TRBV29-1
clone size: few

CDR3 protein: CSALNRDTLYEQYF
CDR3 DNA: TGCAGTGCTCTTAACCGGGACACCTTATACGAGCAGTACTTC
J gene: TRBJ2-7
D gene: -
V gene: TRBV20-1
clone size: many

CDR3 protein: CASSPFDNYGYTF
CDR3 DNA: TGTGCCAGCTCACCATTCGATAACTATGGCTACACCTTC
J gene: TRBJ1-2
D gene: -
V gene: TRBV18
clone size: many

CDR3 protein: CASSSSGASTDTQYF
CDR3 DNA: TGCGCCAGCAGCTCGTCAGGGGCTAGTACAGATACGCAGTATTTT
J gene: TRBJ2-3
D gene: -
V gene: TRBV5-1
clone size: many

CDR3 protein: CASSRARTAYNEKLFF
CDR3 DNA: TGCGCCAGCAGCCGGGCAAGGACAGCCTATAATGAAAAACTGTTTTTT
J gene: TRBJ1-4
D gene: -
V gene: TRBV4-3
clone size: many

CDR3 protein: CASSSAYNTDTQYF
CDR3 DNA: TGTGCCAGCAGTTCCGCCTATAACACAGATACGCAGTATTTT
J gene: TRBJ2-3
D gene: -
V gene: TRBV11-2
clone size: few

CDR3 protein: CASSLALSDTLNTEAFF
CDR3 DNA: TGTGCCAGCAGTTTAGCGCTCTCTGACACTTTGAACACTGAAGCTTTCTTT
J gene: TRBJ1-1
D gene: -
V gene: TRBV12-3/TRBV12-4
clone size: -

CDR3 protein: CATSEGTGGTTGTDTQYF
CDR3 DNA: TGTGCCACCAGTGAAGGGACAGGGGGGACAACGGGCACAGATACGCAGTATTTT
J gene: TRBJ2-3
D gene: TRBD1
V gene: TRBV24-1
clone size: few

CDR3 protein: CASSAVSMNTEAFF
CDR3 DNA: TGTGCCAGCAGCGCCGTTTCGATGAACACTGAAGCTTTCTTT
J gene: TRBJ1-1
D gene: -
V gene: TRBV25-1
clone size: few